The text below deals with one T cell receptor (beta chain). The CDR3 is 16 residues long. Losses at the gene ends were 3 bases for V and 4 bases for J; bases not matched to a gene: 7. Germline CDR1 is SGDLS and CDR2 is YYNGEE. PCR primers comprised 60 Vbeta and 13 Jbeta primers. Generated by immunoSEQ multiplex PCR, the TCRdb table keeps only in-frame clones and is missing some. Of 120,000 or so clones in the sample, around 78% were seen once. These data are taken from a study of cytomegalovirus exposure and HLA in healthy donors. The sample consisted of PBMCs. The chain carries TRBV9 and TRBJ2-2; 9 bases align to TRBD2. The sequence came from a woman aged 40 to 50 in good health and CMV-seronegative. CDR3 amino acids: CASSGAGGRRTGELFF. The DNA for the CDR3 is TGTGCCAGCAGCGGAGCGGGAGGCAGGCGCACCGGGGAGCTGTTTTTT.